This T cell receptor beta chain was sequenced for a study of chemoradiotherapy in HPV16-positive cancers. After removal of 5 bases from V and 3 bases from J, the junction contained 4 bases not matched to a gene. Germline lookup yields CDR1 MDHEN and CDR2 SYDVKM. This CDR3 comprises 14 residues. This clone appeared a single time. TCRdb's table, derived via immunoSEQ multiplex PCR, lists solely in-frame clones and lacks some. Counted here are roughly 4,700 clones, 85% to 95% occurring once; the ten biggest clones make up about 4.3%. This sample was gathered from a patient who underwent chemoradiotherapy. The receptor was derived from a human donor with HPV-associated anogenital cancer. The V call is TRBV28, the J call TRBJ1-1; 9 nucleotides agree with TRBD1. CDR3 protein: CASSNRGRYTEAFF. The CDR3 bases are TGTGCCAGCAGTAACAGGGGGCGATACACTGAAGCTTTCTTT.